This section outlines one T cell receptor beta chain sequence together with its context. In the original processing: Reference gene primer amplification in the assay estimated nucleated cell counts. Produced via immunoSEQ multiplex PCR; TCRdb's table is partial and in-frame only. V, J and clone size reflect that table, while D and trimming were determined from the DNA. The sample records 46,000 or so clones, 88% being singletons. This sample is drawn from a study of blood T cell repertoires in COVID-19. About the study: Sample material is recorded as cDNA or gDNA derived from T cells, B-cell-depleted T cells, or PBMCs.

The receptor was derived from a man over 45 with acute or convalescent COVID-19. Sequenced: peripheral blood.

The CDR3 DNA reads as TGCAGCGTTGGGGCAGGGCGATATCAGCCCCAGCATTTT. This sequence encodes CSVGAGRYQPQHF. The chain couples TRBV29-1 to TRBJ1-5; a possible D gene is TRBD1 (5 bases). The CDR3 spans 13 residues. Trimming took off 4 bases at V and 5 bases at J, with 12 bases between the two ends. CDR1 and CDR2 from the germline V gene are SQVTM and ANQGSEA. Combining the CDR3 with reference TRBV29-1 and TRBJ1-5 gives the whole variable domain SAVISQKPSRDICQRGTSLTIQCQVDSQVTMMFWYRQQPGQSLTLIATANQGSEATYESGFVIDKFPISRPNLTFSTLTVSNMSPEDSSIYLCSVGAGRYQPQHFGDGTRLSIL.